The 28 T cell receptor beta chains given below trace back to one sample, sequenced in a study of OX40 agonist ivuxolimab in advanced cancers. This table comes from immunoSEQ multiplex PCR, and its TCRdb copy is limited to in-frame clones, with some not included. The sample has 70,000 or so clones, more than 85% seen once. The starting material was CD4+ or CD8+ T cells sorted from blood, obtained in a trial of the OX40 agonist ivuxolimab. The receptors were gathered from an adult with an advanced solid tumor such as melanoma, head and neck, liver or kidney cancer.

The V call is TRBV15, the J call TRBJ2-7; TRBD2 matches at 13 bases. This CDR3 has 15 residues. Trimming took 5 bases from V and 6 from J; bases not matched to a gene: 7. Germline V gene data show CDR1 as LNHNV and CDR2 as YYDKDF (reference sequence). The CDR3 DNA is TGTGCCACCAGCTCCCGACTAGCGGGAGGTCCCGAGCAGTACTTC. It is translated as CATSSRLAGGPEQYF.

On this clone itself: Different DNA sequences within this sample yield the same CDR3. The genes are TRBV5-6 and TRBJ1-1, with 9 bases fitting TRBD1. Losses at the gene ends were 3 bases for V and 3 bases for J; bases not matched to a gene: 6. The CDR3 extends over 15 amino acids. Germline V CDR1 and CDR2: SGHDT, YYEEEE. The CDR3 region has the DNA TGTGCCAGCAGCTGGGGACAGGGTCGATACACTGAAGCTTTCTTT. The encoded protein is CASSWGQGRYTEAFF.

This clone was seen a handful of times. The chain uses TRBV23-1 and TRBJ1-4, with TRBD1 as a possible D gene (5 bases). TRBV23-1 has ORF status, its function being uncertain. CDR3 length: 18 amino acids. The V and J ends lost 0 bases and 0 bases respectively, with 14 bases between them. The CDR3 spells CASSQSKGGETTNEKLFF. The CDR3 nucleotides are TGCGCCAGCAGTCAATCCAAGGGAGGGGAAACAACTAATGAAAAACTGTTTTTT.

The rearrangement joins TRBV15 to TRBJ1-1, with D perhaps matching TRBD1 (6 bases). Germline CDR1 and CDR2: LNHNV and YYDKDF (reference sequence). The V gene lost 0 bases and the J gene lost 3 bases, with 11 bases spanning the gap. This CDR3 has 15 amino acids. CDR3 loop: CATSREGGADTEAFF. CDR3 nucleotide sequence: TGTGCCACCAGCAGAGAGGGGGGGGCGGACACTGAAGCTTTCTTT.

The chain employs TRBV11-2 and TRBJ2-1; 11 bases fit TRBD1. This CDR3 is built from 16 residues. CDR1 and CDR2 (germline): SGHAT, FQNNGV. The V segment lost 6 bases and the J segment 4 bases; nucleotides outside the gene matches: 8. Here the CDR3 reads CASRLTGTGGYNEQFF. The CDR3 DNA is TGTGCCAGCAGGCTAACCGGGACAGGGGGTTACAATGAGCAGTTCTTC.

The V and J genes are TRBV28 and TRBJ2-3; D is possibly TRBD1 (5 bases). CDR3 length: 13 amino acids. Germline V lookup: CDR1 MDHEN, CDR2 SYDVKM. The V end lost 7 bases, the J end lost 3 bases, and 11 bases lay between the germline ends. CDR3 loop: CASTVPGTDTQYF. The CDR3, as DNA: TGTGCCAGCACCGTGCCAGGGACAGATACGCAGTATTTT.

In the case of this clone: The sample has other DNA sequences that encode this CDR3 too. The V gene is TRBV7-9, the J gene TRBJ2-7; D is perhaps TRBD1 (6 bases). This CDR3 is built from 14 residues. Germline V gene sequence: CDR1 SEHNR, CDR2 FQNEAQ (reference sequence). V was trimmed by 4 bases and J by 2 bases, leaving 12 bases between them. The CDR3 sequence is CASSSFEGAYEQYF. The DNA of the CDR3 is TGTGCCAGCAGCTCCTTCGAGGGGGCCTACGAGCAGTACTTC.

In this sample, this clone turned up once. This chain uses TRBV5-1 with TRBJ2-1; D not certain. The germline CDR1 and CDR2 sequences are SGHRS and YFSETQ. This CDR3 is built from 13 residues. Trimming removed 4 bases from V and 2 bases from J, with 7 bases in between. The CDR3 coding sequence is TGCGCCAGCAGCCGCGAGGCCTACAATGAGCAGTTCTTC. This encodes CASSREAYNEQFF.

As for this clone: Its ends do not fully match the called genes, so a read error is possible. The chain uses TRBV28 and TRBJ2-1; 8 nucleotides match TRBD2. The CDR3 has 14 amino acids. CDR1 and CDR2 (germline): MDHEN, SYDVKM. CDR3 in DNA: TGTGCCAGCAGTTTTGGCGGGAGGAACAACGAGCAGTTCTTC. It yields the protein CASSFGGRNNEQFF.

The V gene is TRBV6-6, the J gene TRBJ1-3, with TRBD1 as a possible D gene (6 bases). The V gene lost 6 bases and the J gene lost 1 base, with 7 bases spanning the gap. The germline V gene has CDR1 MNHNY and CDR2 SVGAGI (reference sequence). This CDR3 has 13 amino acids. The CDR3 coding sequence is TGTGCCAGCAGGGGACAATCTGGAAACACCATATATTTT. This codes for CASRGQSGNTIYF.

V gene TRBV18 combines with J gene TRBJ1-4; D uncertain. V gave up 1 base and J gave up 8 bases, with 14 bases separating them. Germline V gene sequence: CDR1 KGHSH, CDR2 LQKENI. The CDR3 length is 15 residues. In nucleotides, the CDR3 is TGTGCCAGCTCACCACGGAACGGAGGGCTCGAAAAACTGTTTTTT. Translating it yields CASSPRNGGLEKLFF.

DNA of the CDR3: TGTGCCAGCTCCCGGGACAGGGAAGGCGAGCAGTACTTC. It specifies CASSRDREGEQYF. This chain joins TRBV18 and TRBJ2-7; TRBD1 aligns across 9 bases. Trimming removed 6 bases from V and 6 bases from J; junction bases left unmatched: 6. Per germline, CDR1 KGHSH and CDR2 LQKENI. The CDR3 is made up of 13 amino acids.

CDR3 amino acids: CASARDRTYEQYF. The CDR3 DNA reads as TGTGCCAGTGCACGGGACAGGACCTACGAGCAGTACTTC. The V gene is TRBV19, the J gene TRBJ2-7; 8 bases align to TRBD1. CDR1 LNHDA and CDR2 SQIVND come from the germline V gene (reference sequence). The CDR3 totals 13 residues. With V trimmed by 8 bases and J by 2 bases, 5 bases remained unmatched.

The chain combines TRBV10-2 with TRBJ2-7, with 10 bases that match TRBD2. Losses at the gene ends were 3 bases for V and 5 bases for J; bases not matched to a gene: 7. Per germline, CDR1 WSHSY and CDR2 SAAADI. The CDR3 spans 15 residues. The CDR3 sequence: CASSDLAGETHEQYF. The CDR3 nucleotides are TGCGCCAGCAGTGATCTAGCGGGAGAAACCCACGAGCAGTACTTC.

The chain is built from TRBV30 and TRBJ1-4; possible D gene TRBD1, 5 bases. The CDR3 is 16 amino acids. V was trimmed by 0 bases and J by 7 bases, leaving 18 bases between them. The germline V gene has CDR1 GTSNPN and CDR2 SVGIG (reference sequence). In nucleotides, the CDR3 is TGTGCCTGGAGTGTACCCCAGGGCGGACTTCGTGAAAAACTGTTTTTT. Protein sequence: CAWSVPQGGLREKLFF.

The V and J genes are TRBV27 and TRBJ1-2, with TRBD1 as a possible D gene (6 bases). CDR3 length: 13 residues. Germline-derived CDR1 and CDR2 are MNHEY and SMNVEV (reference sequence). Trimming took off 5 bases at V and 7 bases at J, with 14 bases between the two ends. This CDR3 is CASSTGGPSGYTF. The CDR3 nucleotides read TGTGCCAGCAGTACCGGGGGGCCAAGTGGCTACACCTTC.

The chain links TRBV29-1 to TRBJ2-1; perhaps TRBD2 as D (5 bases). Trimming left V 4 bases short and J 8 bases short, with 15 bases between. Germline V gene lookup returns CDR1 SQVTM and CDR2 ANQGSEA. This CDR3 has 13 residues. The CDR3 loop reads CSVGTLGNDEQFF. For the CDR3, the DNA is TGCAGCGTTGGAACCCTCGGGAATGATGAGCAGTTCTTC.

The chain employs TRBV18 and TRBJ2-5; a weak D match, TRBD2 (6 bases). Germline CDR1 is KGHSH and CDR2 is LQKENI. This CDR3 has 16 residues. The V and J ends lost 1 base and 5 bases respectively, with 17 bases between them. The CDR3, as DNA: TGTGCCAGCTCACCACGGAGTGGTGGAGGGTTTGAGACCCAGTACTTC. Translated: CASSPRSGGGFETQYF.

The V gene is TRBV5-1, the J gene TRBJ2-1; TRBD2 might be the D (6 bases). Trimming stripped 5 bases from V and 6 bases from J, with 21 bases between. The CDR3 totals 16 residues. From germline, CDR1 is SGHRS and CDR2 YFSETQ. This chain's CDR3 is CASRTRRDPFSNEQFF. The CDR3 bases are TGCGCCAGCAGGACTAGACGGGACCCTTTTTCCAATGAGCAGTTCTTC. Supplemented by reference TRBV5-1 and TRBJ2-1, the full variable domain reads KAGVTQTPRYLIKTRGQQVTLSCSPISGHRSVSWYQQTPGQGLQFLFEYFSETQRNKGNFPGRFSGRQFSNSRSEMNVSTLELGDSALYLCASRTRRDPFSNEQFFGPGTRLTVL.

This rearrangement joins TRBV15 to TRBJ1-6; possibly TRBD1 for D (6 bases). Germline V gene sequence: CDR1 LNHNV, CDR2 YYDKDF (reference sequence). The CDR3 is made up of 15 amino acids. The ends were cut back, 0 bases at V and 7 bases at J, with 10 bases in the middle. Here the CDR3 reads CATSRDGDNNSPLHF. The CDR3 DNA sequence: TGTGCCACCAGCAGAGACGGGGACAACAATTCACCCCTCCACTTT.

V usage is TRBV5-1 and J usage is TRBJ2-3; D might be TRBD2 (5 bases). The CDR3 totals 15 residues. V was trimmed by 0 bases and J by 6 bases, leaving 14 bases between them. Germline V gene data show CDR1 as SGHRS and CDR2 as YFSETQ. CDR3 amino acids: CASSLGGSWADTQYF. The DNA of the CDR3 is TGCGCCAGCAGCTTGGGTGGGAGTTGGGCCGATACGCAGTATTTT. Complete variable domain (other parts from reference TRBV5-1 and TRBJ2-3): KAGVTQTPRYLIKTRGQQVTLSCSPISGHRSVSWYQQTPGQGLQFLFEYFSETQRNKGNFPGRFSGRQFSNSRSEMNVSTLELGDSALYLCASSLGGSWADTQYFGPGTRLTVL.

The V gene is TRBV19, the J gene TRBJ1-1; D might be TRBD1 (5 bases). The germline V gene encodes CDR1 LNHDA and CDR2 SQIVND (reference sequence). The ends were cut back, 5 bases at V and 3 bases at J, with 13 bases in the middle. This CDR3 has 14 residues. CDR3 DNA sequence: TGTGCCAGTAGTGGCAGGGCTCCGTACACTGAAGCTTTCTTT. This sequence encodes CASSGRAPYTEAFF.

The chain is built from TRBV14 and TRBJ1-6; the D is unclear. Trimming removed 1 base at V and 4 bases at J, with 5 bases between. The CDR3 contains 14 residues. Germline V gene lookup returns CDR1 SGHDN and CDR2 FVKESK. The CDR3 region is CASSQARYNSPLHF. The CDR3 nucleotides read TGTGCCAGCAGCCAAGCACGGTATAATTCACCCCTCCACTTT.

This clone has a handful of counts. The rearrangement joins TRBV19 to TRBJ1-4; D perhaps matches TRBD1 (5 bases). The V gene's germline CDR1 is LNHDA and CDR2 SQIVND (reference sequence). V dropped 3 bases and J dropped 3 bases, with 8 bases sitting between them. This CDR3 is 14 amino acids long. The CDR3 bases are TGTGCCAGTAGTATCAGAGGGGCTAATGAAAAACTGTTTTTT. It yields the protein CASSIRGANEKLFF.

This chain uses TRBV30 with TRBJ2-1; D is perhaps TRBD2 (6 bases). The CDR3 has 11 residues. Germline V lookup: CDR1 GTSNPN, CDR2 SVGIG (reference sequence). The CDR3 DNA is TGTGGGAGGGAGCCAAGCAATGAGCAGTTCTTC. Translation: CGREPSNEQFF.

This chain connects TRBV5-8 to TRBJ1-5; the match to TRBD1 covers 8 bases. CDR1 is SGHTS and CDR2 is YDEGEE in the germline V gene. The junction had 6 bases not matched to a gene; V was cut back by 7 bases and J by 3 bases. This CDR3 comprises 14 residues. The CDR3 nucleotides read TGTGCCAGCCGGGACAGGCTTATCAATCAGCCCCAGCATTTT. It encodes CASRDRLINQPQHF.

This sequence joins TRBV5-1 and TRBJ1-4; 7 bases align to TRBD1. The CDR3 totals 15 residues. V shed 3 bases and J 6 bases; nucleotides not matched to a gene: 8. CDR1 and CDR2 (germline): SGHRS, YFSETQ. The CDR3 here is CASSSLPGQDEKLFF. CDR3 coding DNA: TGCGCCAGCAGCTCGCTCCCAGGACAGGATGAAAAACTGTTTTTT.

This chain joins TRBV5-1 and TRBJ1-4; perhaps TRBD1 as D (5 bases). CDR3 size: 15 residues. V lost 4 bases and J 7 bases, leaving 17 bases between the germline ends. In germline, CDR1 is SGHRS, CDR2 YFSETQ. The CDR3 region is CASSPLTGIGEKLFF. CDR3 DNA: TGCGCCAGCAGCCCACTAACAGGAATCGGTGAAAAACTGTTTTTT.